These 14 T cell receptor beta chains were all obtained from the same sample, sequenced in a study of blood T cell repertoires in COVID-19. Assay: immunoSEQ multiplex PCR; the TCRdb copy retains only in-frame clones and omits some. The table records some 38,000 clones, roughly 90% of them present only once. Sequences were obtained from peripheral blood. These receptors all stem from a man in his fifties or sixties with active or convalescent COVID-19.

This chain links TRBV9 with TRBJ2-1; 14 nucleotides match TRBD2. After removal of 3 bases from V and 5 bases from J, the junction contained 7 bases not matched to a gene. Germline CDR1 SGDLS, CDR2 YYNGEE. CDR3 length: 17 amino acids. The CDR3 DNA reads TGTGCCAGCAGCGCCGGGACTAGCGGGAGCTATAACAATGAGCAGTTCTTC. This encodes CASSAGTSGSYNNEQFF.

This clone was observed a few times. The rearrangement links TRBV4-1 to TRBJ2-2, with no clear D. Germline lookup yields CDR1 MGHRA and CDR2 YSYEKL. This CDR3 has 17 residues. Trimming stripped 1 base from V and 4 bases from J, with 16 bases between. This CDR3 is CASSQVRLSLSTGELFF. The CDR3 bases are TGCGCCAGCAGCCAAGTCCGCCTCTCTCTATCCACCGGGGAGCTGTTTTTT.

The chain recombines TRBV28 with TRBJ1-2; 11 bases agree with TRBD1. Germline loops: CDR1 MDHEN, CDR2 SYDVKM. V was pared by 6 bases and J by 5 bases, with 5 bases of the junction left unmatched. This CDR3 contains 14 residues. The CDR3 DNA reads as TGTGCCAGCAGCGAGGACAGGGGGCTTTATGGCTACACCTTC. It codes for CASSEDRGLYGYTF.

The CDR3 reads CASSFSGSTDTQYF. Written as DNA, the CDR3 is TGTGCCAGCAGCTTTAGCGGCAGCACAGATACGCAGTATTTT. This rearrangement joins TRBV11-2 to TRBJ2-3; possibly TRBD2 for D (6 bases). Germline assignment: CDR1 SGHAT and CDR2 FQNNGV. CDR3 size: 14 residues. Trimming stripped 3 bases from V and 0 bases from J, with 7 bases between.

The chain carries TRBV7-9 and TRBJ2-3; a possible D gene is TRBD1 (5 bases). From germline, CDR1 is SEHNR and CDR2 FQNEAQ (reference sequence). This CDR3 is 12 amino acids long. The ends were cut back, 3 bases at V and 4 bases at J, with 5 bases in the middle. CDR3 sequence (DNA): TGTGCCAGCAGCTTCAGGGCAGATACGCAGTATTTT. Amino acids: CASSFRADTQYF.

The V gene is TRBV10-3, the J gene TRBJ1-5, with unresolved D. V was pared by 10 bases and J by 6 bases, with 16 bases between. The CDR3 is 13 amino acids. Germline lookup yields CDR1 ENHRY and CDR2 SYGVKD. The CDR3 sequence: CATAAGPRQPQHF. The DNA for the CDR3 is TGTGCCACAGCGGCCGGTCCTCGTCAGCCCCAGCATTTT.

This chain connects TRBV7-8 to TRBJ2-5; TRBD2 matches at 8 bases. Germline values: CDR1 SGHVS, CDR2 FQNEAQ. V lost 0 bases, J lost 5 bases, and 8 bases stayed unmatched. The CDR3 contains 16 residues. CDR3 residues: CASSLARGRPEETQYF. CDR3 coding DNA: TGTGCCAGCAGCTTAGCCCGCGGGAGGCCCGAGGAGACCCAGTACTTC. Supplemented by reference TRBV7-8 and TRBJ2-5, the full variable domain reads GAGVSQSPRYKVAKRGQDVALRCDPISGHVSLFWYQQALGQGPEFLTYFQNEAQLDKSGLPSDRFFAERPEGSVSTLKIQRTQQEDSAVYLCASSLARGRPEETQYFGPGTRLLVL.

The chain joins TRBV28 to TRBJ2-3, with 8 bases matching TRBD1. This CDR3 has 16 amino acids. Germline CDR1 is MDHEN and CDR2 is SYDVKM. The trim removed 6 bases at V and 0 bases at J, leaving 8 bases unmatched. CDR3 protein: CASSHRDRPSTDTQYF. In nucleotides, the CDR3 is TGTGCCAGCAGCCATAGGGACAGGCCAAGCACAGATACGCAGTATTTT.

The chain joins TRBV6-2 or TRBV6-3 to TRBJ1-2; D gene unclear. The CDR3 is made up of 13 amino acids. The V gene lost 2 bases and the J gene lost 4 bases, with 8 bases spanning the gap. Germline values: CDR1 MNHEY, CDR2 SVGEGT. CDR3: CASSYETVYGYTF. The DNA for the CDR3 is TGTGCCAGCAGTTACGAAACGGTCTATGGCTACACCTTC.

In its sample, this clone was seen once. This chain's CDR3 is CASSPSGEQFF. For the CDR3, the DNA is TGTGCCAGCAGCCCATCGGGAGAGCAGTTCTTC. The rearrangement links TRBV11-2 to TRBJ2-1, with a weak D call TRBD2 (5 bases). Germline CDR1 reads SGHAT; CDR2 reads FQNNGV. This CDR3 has 11 amino acids. With 5 bases removed from V and 10 bases from J, the gap between germline ends came to 9 bases. Combining the CDR3 with reference TRBV11-2 and TRBJ2-1 gives the whole variable domain EAGVAQSPRYKIIEKRQSVAFWCNPISGHATLYWYQQILGQGPKLLIQFQNNGVVDDSQLPKDRFSAERLKGVDSTLKIQPAKLEDSAVYLCASSPSGEQFFGPGTRLTVL.

The chain is built from TRBV5-1 and TRBJ1-5, with 7 bases that match TRBD1. V lost 5 bases and J lost 7; bases outside the gene matches: 6. Germline assignment: CDR1 SGHRS and CDR2 YFSETQ. The length of the CDR3 is 13 residues. The CDR3, as DNA: TGCGCCAGCAGACTCGACAGGGACCAGCCCCAGCATTTT. This gives the protein CASRLDRDQPQHF.

The J gene is TRBJ2-7, the V gene TRBV20-1, with 7 bases identical to TRBD2. The CDR3 is 14 amino acids. V shed 4 bases and J 2 bases; nucleotides not matched to a gene: 8. Per the germline V gene, CDR1 is DFQATT and CDR2 is SNEGSKA (reference sequence). The chain's CDR3 is CSATDSGRAYEQYF. CDR3 coding DNA: TGCAGTGCTACTGATAGCGGGCGTGCCTACGAGCAGTACTTC.

This clone occurred once. The rearrangement links TRBV4-1 to TRBJ2-2; the D gene is possibly TRBD2 (6 bases). This CDR3 region has 18 residues. CDR1 and CDR2 (germline): MGHRA, YSYEKL. Trimming stripped 5 bases from V and 4 bases from J, with 23 bases between. The CDR3: CASSTAPSSELGTGELFF. The CDR3 bases are TGCGCCAGCAGCACAGCCCCCTCTAGCGAATTGGGCACCGGGGAGCTGTTTTTT.

The chain links TRBV19 to TRBJ1-1, with a tentative D call TRBD1 (5 bases). CDR1 and CDR2 from the germline V gene are LNHDA and SQIVND (reference sequence). Trimming left V 3 bases short and J 1 base short, with 9 bases between. CDR3 length: 14 residues. The CDR3 is CASSIITGNTEAFF. CDR3 DNA sequence: TGTGCCAGTAGTATCATAACAGGGAACACTGAAGCTTTCTTT.